The 20 T cell receptor beta chains below were found in one sample sequenced in a study of radiation and T cells in renal cell carcinoma. Time point indicated: blood 4 weeks post-SBRT, at nephrectomy. Treatment meaning: 15 Gy SBRT to primary tumor, nephrectomy 4 weeks later. Generated by immunoSEQ multiplex PCR, the TCRdb table keeps only in-frame clones and is missing some. The top ten hold about 11% of the sample, which has around 170,000 clones, about 87% seen once. The sequencing used blood, collected from a patient whose treatment included radiotherapy and nephrectomy. These receptors were obtained from a woman in her forties or fifties with renal cell carcinoma.

CDR3 residues: CAWSTITQPQHF. CDR3 nucleotides: TGTGCCTGGAGCACTATCACTCAGCCCCAGCATTTT. The chain is built from TRBV30 and TRBJ1-5; D gene uncertain. CDR3 length: 12 residues. Per the germline V gene, CDR1 is GTSNPN and CDR2 is SVGIG (reference sequence). Deletions cut 3 bases from V and 6 bases from J, with 9 bases between. Combining the CDR3 with reference TRBV30 and TRBJ1-5 gives the whole variable domain SQTIHQWPATLVQPVGSPLSLECTVEGTSNPNLYWYRQAAGRGLQLLFYSVGIGQISSEVPQNLSASRPQDRQFILSSKKLLLSDSGFYLCAWSTITQPQHFGDGTRLSIL.

In this sample, this clone turned up once. This chain links TRBV2 with TRBJ1-1; D might be TRBD1 (6 bases). Germline values: CDR1 SNHLY, CDR2 FYNNEI. The CDR3 runs to 14 residues. V lost 6 bases to trimming and J lost 5 bases, with 16 bases between them. As DNA, the CDR3 is TGTGCCAGCAGCCGGGAGGGGGGCTGGACTGAAGCTTTCTTT. Translating gives CASSREGGWTEAFF.

The chain recombines TRBV11-2 with TRBJ1-2; 7 bases are a match to TRBD1. This CDR3 region has 17 residues. Germline lookup yields CDR1 SGHAT and CDR2 FQNNGV. V lost 3 bases to trimming and J lost 0 bases; unmatched junction nucleotides: 10. As DNA, the CDR3 is TGTGCCAGCAGCTTTGGACAAATGACAGGGTCTAACTATGGCTACACCTTC. Its translation is CASSFGQMTGSNYGYTF.

A word on this clone: Different DNA sequences within this sample yield the same CDR3. The chain is built from TRBV7-9 and TRBJ1-1, with no clear D. V was clipped by 1 base and J by 7 bases, with 7 bases between them. Looked up from germline, CDR1 is SEHNR and CDR2 is FQNEAQ (reference sequence). CDR3 length: 12 residues. This chain's CDR3 is CASSLEGFEAFF. CDR3 DNA: TGTGCCAGCAGCTTAGAAGGCTTTGAAGCTTTCTTT. Using reference TRBV7-9 and TRBJ1-1 for the parts outside the CDR3, the full variable domain is DTGVSQNPRHKITKRGQNVTFRCDPISEHNRLYWYRQTLGQGPEFLTYFQNEAQLEKSRLLSDRFSAERPKGSFSTLEIQRTEQGDSAMYLCASSLEGFEAFFGQGTRLTVV.

The chain joins TRBV6-6 to TRBJ1-6, with a weak D call TRBD1 (6 bases). With 0 bases removed from V and 9 bases from J, the gap between germline ends came to 12 bases. Germline lookup yields CDR1 MNHNY and CDR2 SVGAGI (reference sequence). The CDR3 loop spans 15 amino acids. CDR3 residues: CASSYSRGQGSPLHF. DNA for the CDR3: TGTGCCAGCAGTTACTCTCGGGGGCAGGGTTCACCCCTCCACTTT.

The J gene is TRBJ2-7, the V gene TRBV13; D assignment may be TRBD1 or TRBD2 (5 bases each). The V gene lost 1 base and the J gene lost 6 bases, with 13 bases spanning the gap. CDR3 length: 14 residues. The germline V gene has CDR1 PRHDT and CDR2 FYEKMQ (reference sequence). CDR3: CASSLAGRGGEQYF. In DNA, the CDR3 is TGTGCCAGCAGCTTAGCCGGCCGGGGCGGCGAGCAGTACTTC. Combining the CDR3 with reference TRBV13 and TRBJ2-7 gives the whole variable domain AAGVIQSPRHLIKEKRETATLKCYPIPRHDTVYWYQQGPGQDPQFLISFYEKMQSDKGSIPDRFSAQQFSDYHSELNMSSLELGDSALYFCASSLAGRGGEQYFGPGTRLTVT.

The V call is TRBV19, the J call TRBJ2-1; 7 bases map to TRBD2. Germline CDR1 LNHDA, CDR2 SQIVND (reference sequence). The CDR3 sequence is 14 residues long. Trimming at V came to 3 bases and at J to 5 bases, leaving 4 bases not matched to a gene. CDR3 in amino acids: CASSIPGRHNEQFF. The DNA for the CDR3 is TGTGCCAGTAGTATTCCCGGGAGGCACAATGAGCAGTTCTTC. Using reference TRBV19 and TRBJ2-1 for the parts outside the CDR3, the full variable domain is DGGITQSPKYLFRKEGQNVTLSCEQNLNHDAMYWYRQDPGQGLRLIYYSQIVNDFQKGDIAEGYSVSREKKESFPLTVTSAQKNPTAFYLCASSIPGRHNEQFFGPGTRLTVL.

This chain uses TRBV19 with TRBJ1-2; tentatively, D is TRBD1 (6 bases). V was cut by 3 bases and J by 4 bases, with 18 bases left in between. The germline V gene has CDR1 LNHDA and CDR2 SQIVND (reference sequence). The CDR3 has 16 amino acids. The chain's CDR3 is CASSIELSGATYGYTF. CDR3 nucleotide sequence: TGTGCCAGTAGTATCGAGTTATCAGGGGCCACCTATGGCTACACCTTC.

The chain links TRBV27 to TRBJ1-5; no clear D. The V and J ends lost 2 bases and 4 bases respectively, with 6 bases between them. This CDR3 region has 13 residues. CDR1 MNHEY and CDR2 SMNVEV come from the germline V gene (reference sequence). Here the CDR3 reads CASSLTGNQPQHF. Written as DNA, the CDR3 is TGTGCCAGCAGTTTAACTGGGAATCAGCCCCAGCATTTT.

The chain combines TRBV9 with TRBJ2-5, with D tentatively TRBD2 (7 bases). Germline V gene lookup returns CDR1 SGDLS and CDR2 YYNGEE. This CDR3 comprises 16 residues. V gave up 4 bases and J gave up 4 bases, with 20 bases separating them. CDR3 nucleotide sequence: TGTGCCAGCAGCCCACTGGAGGGGGGGCCGGTAGAGACCCAGTACTTC. Protein sequence: CASSPLEGGPVETQYF.

The chain joins TRBV7-8 to TRBJ1-6; no firm D call. V was trimmed by 4 bases and J by 9 bases, leaving 13 bases between them. The CDR3 is made up of 14 amino acids. Germline values: CDR1 SGHVS, CDR2 FQNEAQ. As DNA, the CDR3 is TGTGCCAGCAGCTCCAGCTTGGGGTTTTCACCCCTCCACTTT. Amino acid sequence: CASSSSLGFSPLHF.

The chain carries TRBV11-2 and TRBJ2-2; tentatively, D is TRBD2 (6 bases). Germline lookup yields CDR1 SGHAT and CDR2 FQNNGV. CDR3 length: 16 residues. The V end lost 3 bases, the J end lost 4 bases, and 15 bases lay between the germline ends. The CDR3 here is CASSFPRGRLTGELFF. The CDR3 DNA follows: TGTGCCAGCAGCTTCCCCCGGGGGAGGCTCACCGGGGAGCTGTTTTTT.

The chain employs TRBV13 and TRBJ1-3; TRBD1 might be the D (5 bases). Germline V gene data show CDR1 as PRHDT and CDR2 as FYEKMQ (reference sequence). The CDR3 sequence is 17 residues long. Deletions cut 5 bases from V and 1 base from J, with 18 bases between. In DNA, the CDR3 is TGTGCCAGCAGCACACGGAACGGGGGTGGTTCTGGAAACACCATATATTTT. Translation: CASSTRNGGGSGNTIYF.

This chain connects TRBV7-8 to TRBJ1-5; D gene unclear. Per germline, CDR1 SGHVS and CDR2 FQNEAQ. Trimming cost V 1 base and J 4 bases, with 11 bases left between them. The CDR3 length is 15 residues. The chain's CDR3 is CASSLDGRSNQPQHF. For the CDR3, the DNA is TGTGCCAGCAGCTTAGATGGTCGATCAAATCAGCCCCAGCATTTT.

The chain employs TRBV5-1 and TRBJ2-6, with a weak D call TRBD2 (5 bases). The CDR3 consists of 15 residues. Per germline, CDR1 SGHRS and CDR2 YFSETQ. The V end lost 1 base, the J end lost 2 bases, and 7 bases lay between the germline ends. CDR3 loop: CASSLREPGANVLTF. The CDR3 DNA reads as TGCGCCAGCAGCTTGAGGGAGCCTGGGGCCAACGTCCTGACTTTC.

Written as DNA, the CDR3 is TGTGCCAGCAGACCCGGGACACACACCGGGGAGCTGTTTTTT. Its protein product is CASRPGTHTGELFF. The J gene is TRBJ2-2, the V gene TRBV5-5, with a weak D call TRBD1 (6 bases). The V end lost 5 bases, the J end lost 3 bases, and 11 bases lay between the germline ends. This CDR3 has 14 residues. In germline, CDR1 is SGHKS, CDR2 YYEKEE (reference sequence).

The chain couples TRBV7-8 to TRBJ1-5; D is ambiguous. Trimming left V 2 bases short and J 1 base short, with 15 bases between. Germline V gives CDR1 SGHVS, CDR2 FQNEAQ. CDR3 length: 17 residues. For the CDR3, the DNA is TGTGCCAGCAGCTTAAATCTTCGGCAGAGAAGCAATCAGCCCCAGCATTTT. Translated: CASSLNLRQRSNQPQHF.

The chain links TRBV7-2 to TRBJ1-3, with no clear D. The germline V and J ends were trimmed by 5 bases and 4 bases, with 6 bases remaining between them. The V gene's germline CDR1 is SGHTA and CDR2 FQGNSA. The CDR3 spans 12 residues. The CDR3 reads CASSIPGNTIYF. In DNA form, the CDR3 reads TGTGCCAGCAGCATACCCGGAAACACCATATATTTT.

The V and J genes are TRBV6-6 and TRBJ1-2, with D perhaps matching TRBD1 (6 bases). Germline assignment: CDR1 MNHNY and CDR2 SVGAGI (reference sequence). The CDR3 is 13 residues long. Trimming removed 5 bases from V and 4 bases from J, with 11 bases in between. The CDR3 here is CASSPEGVYGYTF. CDR3 DNA sequence: TGTGCCAGCAGTCCCGAGGGGGTCTATGGCTACACCTTC.

Written as DNA, the CDR3 is TGTGCCAGCCGGGATTTTTACTCACCCCTCCACTTT. Its protein product is CASRDFYSPLHF. J is TRBJ1-6 and V is TRBV6-1; D gene uncertain. Per germline, CDR1 MNHNS and CDR2 SASEGT. This CDR3 spans 12 amino acids. With 8 bases removed from V and 10 bases from J, the gap between germline ends came to 12 bases.